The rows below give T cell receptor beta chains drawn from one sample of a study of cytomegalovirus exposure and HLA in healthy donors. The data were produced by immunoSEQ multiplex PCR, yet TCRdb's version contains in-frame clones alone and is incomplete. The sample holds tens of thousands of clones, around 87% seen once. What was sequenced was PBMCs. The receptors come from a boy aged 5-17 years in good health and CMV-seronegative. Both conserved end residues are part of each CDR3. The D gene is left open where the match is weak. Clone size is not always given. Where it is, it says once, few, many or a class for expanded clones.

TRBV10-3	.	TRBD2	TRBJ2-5	CAIRQGLAGETQYF	TGTGCCATCAGACAGGGACTAGCAGGCGAGACCCAGTACTTC
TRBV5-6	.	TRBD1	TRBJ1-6	CASSPRGALGNSPLHF	TGTGCCAGCAGCCCCAGGGGGGCTCTCGGTAATTCACCCCTCCACTTT
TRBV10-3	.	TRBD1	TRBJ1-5	CAISDWDRGLTNQPQHF	TGTGCCATCAGTGATTGGGACAGGGGGCTGACTAATCAGCCCCAGCATTTT
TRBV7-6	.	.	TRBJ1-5	CASSLVGGNQPQHF	TGTGCCAGCAGCTTAGTAGGGGGCAATCAGCCCCAGCATTTT
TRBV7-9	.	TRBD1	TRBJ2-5	CASSRRDRERRQETQYF	TGTGCCAGCAGCCGACGGGACAGGGAACGTCGGCAAGAGACCCAGTACTTC
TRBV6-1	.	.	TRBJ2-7	CASSKGGTMGHEQYF	TGTGCCAGCAGTAAAGGTGGAACCATGGGGCACGAGCAGTACTTC
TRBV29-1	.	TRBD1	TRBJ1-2	CSVAPRQGNYGYTF	TGCAGCGTTGCCCCTAGACAGGGGAACTATGGCTACACCTTC
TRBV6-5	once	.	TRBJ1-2	CASSYSMYAPTGYTF	TGTGCCAGCAGTTACTCGATGTACGCTCCGACAGGCTACACCTTC
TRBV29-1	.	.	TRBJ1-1	CSVGQMNTEAFF	TGCAGCGTTGGACAGATGAACACTGAAGCTTTCTTT
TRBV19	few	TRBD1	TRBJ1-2	CASSPRTGGSYGYTF	TGTGCCAGTAGTCCCCGGACAGGGGGCAGCTATGGCTACACCTTC
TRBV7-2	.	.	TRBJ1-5	CASSLAEDQPQHF	TGTGCCAGCAGCTTAGCCGAGGATCAGCCCCAGCATTTT
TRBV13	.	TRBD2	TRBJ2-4	CASSPRAGGAKNIQYF	TGTGCCAGCAGCCCTCGAGCGGGGGGTGCCAAAAACATTCAGTACTTC
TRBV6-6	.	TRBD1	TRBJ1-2	CASSRDRDSSGYTF	TGTGCCAGCAGCAGGGACAGGGACAGCTCTGGCTACACCTTC
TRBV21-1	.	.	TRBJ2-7	CASSPQGSRVWEQYF	TGTGCCAGCAGCCCACAGGGGTCGCGGGTCTGGGAGCAGTACTTC
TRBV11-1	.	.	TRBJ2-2	CASSFLNTGELFF	TGTGCCAGCAGCTTTCTGAACACCGGGGAGCTGTTTTTT
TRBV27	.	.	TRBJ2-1	CASSLSTTGYGEQFF	TGTGCCAGCAGTTTAAGCACGACAGGTTATGGTGAGCAGTTCTTC
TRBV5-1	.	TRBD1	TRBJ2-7	CASRSGQGVGSYEQYF	TGCGCCAGCAGGTCGGGACAGGGGGTGGGGTCCTACGAGCAGTACTTC
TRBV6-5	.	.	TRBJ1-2	CASSYAAGANYGYTF	TGTGCCAGCAGTTACGCGGCTGGAGCTAACTATGGCTACACCTTC
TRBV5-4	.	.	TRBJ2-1	CASSTSTADEQFF	TGTGCCAGCAGCACCTCTACAGCCGATGAGCAGTTCTTC
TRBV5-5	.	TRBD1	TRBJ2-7	CASSEGTGSDEQYF	TGTGCCAGCAGCGAAGGGACAGGGAGCGACGAGCAGTACTTC
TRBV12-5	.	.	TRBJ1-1	CASGPHSRWYAGEETGTEAFF	TGTGCTAGTGGCCCACATTCTAGGTGGTATGCGGGGGAAGAGACGGGCACTGAAGCTTTCTTT
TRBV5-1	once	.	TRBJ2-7	CASSLVPDTYEQYF	TGCGCCAGCAGCTTGGTCCCAGACACCTACGAGCAGTACTTC
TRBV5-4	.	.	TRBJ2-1	CASSLAGGALGSYNEQFF	TGTGCCAGCAGCTTGGCCGGCGGAGCCCTGGGCTCCTACAATGAGCAGTTCTTC
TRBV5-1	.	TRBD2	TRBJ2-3	CASSLERGPSTDTQYF	TGCGCCAGCAGCTTGGAGCGGGGGCCTAGCACAGATACGCAGTATTTT
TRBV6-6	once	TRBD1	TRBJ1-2	CASSVTGAEGYTF	TGTGCCAGCAGTGTCACAGGGGCGGAAGGCTACACCTTC
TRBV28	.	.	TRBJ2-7	CASSSLMRALSYEQYF	TGTGCCAGCAGTTCCCTAATGCGGGCGCTATCCTACGAGCAGTACTTC
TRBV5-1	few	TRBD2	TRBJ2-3	CASSPGLAGGLATDTQYF	TGCGCCAGCAGCCCGGGACTAGCGGGGGGCCTAGCCACAGATACGCAGTATTTT
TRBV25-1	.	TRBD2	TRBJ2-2	CASKEGIAGGRGGELFF	TGTGCCAGCAAAGAAGGCATAGCGGGGGGGCGTGGCGGGGAGCTGTTTTTT
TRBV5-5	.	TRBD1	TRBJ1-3	CASSRTGMNTIYF	TGTGCCAGCAGCCGGACAGGGATGAACACCATATATTTT
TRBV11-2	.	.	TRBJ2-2	CASSPLRGRVGELFF	TGTGCCAGCAGCCCCCTAAGGGGCAGGGTCGGGGAGCTGTTTTTT